What follows is one TCR beta chain and its context. Its antigen is as yet unknown. PCR involved 60 Vbeta and 13 Jbeta primers. The assay was immunoSEQ multiplex PCR, and TCRdb's table has in-frame clones only and misses some. The data hold 72,000 or so clones, with roughly 74% observed a single time. This record belongs to a study of cytomegalovirus exposure and HLA in healthy donors. Points from the study as a whole: Three chains tied to CMV proved CMV antigen-specific in vitro. Per a later analysis, HLA-associated TCR beta chains showed more clonal expansion than other, equally common TCR beta chains.

Sequenced input: PBMCs. This TCR came from a man between 18 and 35 years old in good health and CMV-seropositive.

The chain's CDR3 is CASSLGLSTEAFF. The DNA of the CDR3 is TGTGCCAGCAGTCTAGGTTTGAGCACTGAAGCTTTCTTT. The rearrangement joins TRBV6-1 to TRBJ1-1, with no clear D. Germline-derived CDR1 and CDR2 are MNHNS and SASEGT. With 5 bases removed from V and 4 bases from J, the gap between germline ends came to 11 bases. The CDR3 length is 13 residues.